The rows below give T cell receptor beta chains drawn from one sample of a study of blood T cell repertoires in COVID-19. Using immunoSEQ multiplex PCR, the repertoire was profiled, and TCRdb retains in-frame clones only, with some absent. The data contain hundreds of thousands of clones, about 82% of them seen just once; the ten biggest clones take up roughly 5%. Sequencing was done on a sample of peripheral blood. The origin of the receptors is a man aged 50-60 years with COVID-19, enrolled during active disease. CDR3s include the opening cysteine and the closing phenylalanine or tryptophan. The D gene is left open where the match is weak. Not every row has a clone size; where given, it reads once, few, many or a size class.

clone_size d_call j_call v_call cdr3_nt cdr3_aa
once NA TRBJ2-1 TRBV12-5 TGTGCTAGTGGTCAGAACGAGAAAGCGGGCACCTACAATGAGCAGTTCTTC CASGQNEKAGTYNEQFF
NA NA TRBJ2-7 TRBV3-1/TRBV3-2 TGTGCCAGCAGCTACAGCTCCTACGAGCAGTACTTC CASSYSSYEQYF
NA TRBD1 TRBJ2-5 TRBV7-9 TGTGCCAGCAGCTCGGGACAGGGGGCATGGGAGACCCAGTACTTC CASSSGQGAWETQYF
NA TRBD1 TRBJ1-5 TRBV6-6 TGTGCCAGCAGTTACAGGACAGGGAGTCAGCCCCAGCATTTT CASSYRTGSQPQHF
NA NA TRBJ1-3 TRBV5-1 TGCGCCAGCAGCTTGGTCGCGGGAAACACCATATATTTT CASSLVAGNTIYF
NA NA TRBJ1-4 TRBV19 TGTGCCAGTAGTATATGGGGGGAGGATGAAAAACTGTTTTTT CASSIWGEDEKLFF
NA NA TRBJ1-2 TRBV9 TGTGCCAGCAGCGTAACGGCCCACCAGGGGAACTATGGCTACACCTTC CASSVTAHQGNYGYTF
few NA TRBJ1-4 TRBV11-3 TGTGCCAGCAGCCCACACACAGGGCCGACTAATGAAAAACTGTTTTTT CASSPHTGPTNEKLFF
NA TRBD1 TRBJ1-5 TRBV6-5 TGTGCCAGCAGGGGGGACAGGGCTGGCAATCAGCCCCAGCATTTT CASRGDRAGNQPQHF
few NA TRBJ1-1 TRBV7-9 TGTGCCAGCAGACCCCCCGCGCAGAACACTGAAGCTTTCTTT CASRPPAQNTEAFF
NA TRBD2 TRBJ2-7 TRBV13 TGTGCCAGCAGCTTGCGGGACTACTTATCCTACGAGCAGTACTTC CASSLRDYLSYEQYF
once NA TRBJ2-7 TRBV6-6 TGTGCCAGCAGTTACTCCTCCGAGCGAAAGCAGTACTTC CASSYSSERKQYF
once TRBD2 TRBJ2-1 TRBV7-9 TGTGCCAGCAGCTTAGGAGGGACTAGCCATAGTGAGCAGTTCTTC CASSLGGTSHSEQFF
NA NA TRBJ2-5 TRBV5-1 TGCGCCAGCAGCTTGCAGTCAGATGAAGAGACCCAGTACTTC CASSLQSDEETQYF
NA NA TRBJ1-6 TRBV27 TGTGCCAGCAGTTCAGGGATACGGAGCTCCTATAATTCACCCCTCCACTTT CASSSGIRSSYNSPLHF
NA TRBD1 TRBJ2-5 TRBV19 TGTGCCAGTAGTAGAAACAGGGGGCCTCAAGAGACCCAGTACTTC CASSRNRGPQETQYF
NA NA TRBJ1-2 TRBV9 TGTGCCAGCAGCGAGGGGGGAGGGGCCTATGGCTACACCTTC CASSEGGGAYGYTF
NA NA TRBJ1-4 TRBV18 TGTGCCAGCTCACAGGAGGGGTCTGAAAAACTGTTTTTT CASSQEGSEKLFF
NA NA TRBJ1-2 TRBV30 TGTGCCTGGAAGACAGGTGGCTACACCTTC CAWKTGGYTF
NA NA TRBJ2-1 TRBV19 TGTGCCAGTAGTATAGTAAGTGGGGGCTTTAGGAATGAGCAGTTCTTC CASSIVSGGFRNEQFF
NA TRBD1 TRBJ2-2 TRBV10-3 TGTGCCATCAGTTCCCGGACAGGGAACACCGGGGAGCTGTTTTTT CAISSRTGNTGELFF
NA NA TRBJ1-5 TRBV5-1 TGCGCCAGCAGTTACAGCCCCAATCAGCCCCAGCATTTT CASSYSPNQPQHF
NA NA TRBJ1-4 TRBV6-6 TGTGCCAGCAGCCTAGTGACGAATAGTAATGAAAAACTGTTTTTT CASSLVTNSNEKLFF
NA TRBD1 TRBJ1-2 TRBV5-5 TGTGCCAGCAGCGTAACAGGGGGCGGAGGCTACACCTTC CASSVTGGGGYTF
NA TRBD1 TRBJ2-1 TRBV7-3 TGTGCCAGCAGCTTACTCAGGGGGAGCTCCTACAATGAGCAGTTCTTC CASSLLRGSSYNEQFF
once NA TRBJ2-5 TRBV6-5 TGTGCCAGCAGCGCCACCGGAGAGACCCAGTACTTC CASSATGETQYF
NA TRBD2 TRBJ2-7 TRBV2 TGTGCCAGCAAGGGGGGGACTAGCGGAGGAGGGCAGTACTTC CASKGGTSGGGQYF
NA NA TRBJ1-4 TRBV28 TGTGCCAGCAGTTCCGGGACAACGGGGGAAAAACTGTTTTTT CASSSGTTGEKLFF
NA NA TRBJ1-2 TRBV19 TGTGCCAGTAGTATAGGTTGGACTGACTATGGCTACACCTTC CASSIGWTDYGYTF
NA NA TRBJ1-3 TRBV5-1 TGCGCCAGCAGCTCGGGGGACCGGACCTCTGGAAACACCATATATTTT CASSSGDRTSGNTIYF
NA NA TRBJ2-5 TRBV20-1 TGCAGTGCTGGGGGACTTGCGTCCCAGTACTTC CSAGGLASQYF
NA TRBD2 TRBJ2-7 TRBV6-5 TGTGCCAGCAAATCTAGCGGGGGCTACGAGCAGTACTTC CASKSSGGYEQYF
NA NA TRBJ2-3 TRBV9 TGTGCCAGCAGCGTATCTCGCACAGATACGCAGTATTTT CASSVSRTDTQYF
NA NA TRBJ2-5 TRBV7-3 TGTGCCAGCAGCTTAGGACTTAAAGGGGAGACCCAGTACTTC CASSLGLKGETQYF
NA TRBD2 TRBJ2-5 TRBV6-5 TGTGCCAGCATCGCGTACGGGACTAGGGGTGAGACCCAGTACTTC CASIAYGTRGETQYF
NA NA TRBJ1-1 TRBV6-5 TGTGCCAGCAGTTCTGAACCGGGGACTGAAGCTTTCTTT CASSSEPGTEAFF
NA NA TRBJ1-4 TRBV5-4 TGTGCCAGCAGCTTGGGTCAGGGACTGTATGAAAAACTGTTTTTT CASSLGQGLYEKLFF
NA NA TRBJ2-2 TRBV9 TGTGCCAGCAGAGCTAGCGCAAACACCGGGGAGCTGTTTTTT CASRASANTGELFF
NA NA TRBJ1-5 TRBV28 TGTGCCAGTCTCAGGGGTGTTCAGCCCCAGCATTTT CASLRGVQPQHF
once TRBD2 TRBJ2-3 TRBV28 TGTGCCAGCAGTGATAGCGGGGGAGGGCAGTATTTT CASSDSGGGQYF
NA TRBD2 TRBJ2-3 TRBV5-1 TGCGCCAGCAGCTTGGAGGTAGCGGGGGGGTCAGATACGCAGTATTTT CASSLEVAGGSDTQYF
NA NA TRBJ1-2 TRBV6-2/TRBV6-3 TGTGCCAGCAGTTACTCGGTCCCTCGGGGCTATGGCTACACCTTC CASSYSVPRGYGYTF
NA TRBD2 TRBJ2-1 TRBV19 TGTGCCAGTAGTATCCCGCGGGGGGTTTACAATGAGCAGTTCTTC CASSIPRGVYNEQFF
many NA TRBJ1-1 TRBV7-9 TGTGCCACCGAGACAGGAATGAACACTGAAGCTTTCTTT CATETGMNTEAFF